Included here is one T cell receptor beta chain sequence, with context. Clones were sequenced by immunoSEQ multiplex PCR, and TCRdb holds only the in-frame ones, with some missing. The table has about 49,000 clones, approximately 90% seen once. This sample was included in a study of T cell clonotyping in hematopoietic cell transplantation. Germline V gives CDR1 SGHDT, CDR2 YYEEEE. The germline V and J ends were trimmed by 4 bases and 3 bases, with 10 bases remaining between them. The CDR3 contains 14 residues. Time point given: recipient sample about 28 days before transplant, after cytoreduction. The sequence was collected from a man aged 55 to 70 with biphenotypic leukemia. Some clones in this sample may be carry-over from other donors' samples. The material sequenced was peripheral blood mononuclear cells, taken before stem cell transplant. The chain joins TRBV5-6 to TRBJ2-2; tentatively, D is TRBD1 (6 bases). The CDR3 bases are TGTGCCAGCAGCACCACAGGGTACACCGGGGAGCTGTTTTTT. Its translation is CASSTTGYTGELFF.